Frequency places the clone carrying this T cell receptor beta chain as medium-sized. Its antigen is as yet unknown. This CDR3 comprises 13 residues. Germline CDR1 is LNHDA and CDR2 is SQIVND (reference sequence). The data belong to a study of T cell clusters in autoimmune cytopenias. Study conclusions and caveats: Physiological T cell clusters of healthy donors were apparently absent in primary autoimmune cytopenia patients. TRB repertoire shifts in secondary cytopenia and chronic lymphocytic leukemia mostly reflected lymphoma, not autoimmunity. Healthy donors had about 3.1-fold more exclusive TRB clusters than active autoimmune hepatitis patients.

Each sample's input was around 270 ng genomic DNA, 35,000 to 40,000 genome equivalents. TRB was amplified by touch-down multiplex PCR, primer pools A and B combined. TCRdb re-called the multiplex PCR reads; one entry per CDR3 protein, DNA not given. The data include about 8,100 distinct CDR3 sequences; the top ten clones carry around 6%. This TCR was sampled from a human donor with an autoimmune cytopenia or autoimmune hepatitis (not recorded which). What was sequenced was peripheral blood. The chain links TRBV19 to TRBJ1-4. CDR3 region: CASSRRVNEKLFF.